This T cell receptor (beta chain) was profiled in a study of T cell changes during pregnancy in multiple sclerosis. TCRdb's table, derived via immunoSEQ multiplex PCR, lists solely in-frame clones and lacks some. The sample shows some 97,000 clones, about 92% of them seen only once. V lost 2 bases to trimming and J lost 2 bases; unmatched junction nucleotides: 4. The CDR3 runs 15 residues. In germline, CDR1 is SGHDT, CDR2 YYEEEE. The material sequenced was peripheral blood, taken in the second trimester of pregnancy. This chain uses TRBV5-6 with TRBJ1-5; 7 nucleotides match TRBD1. The sequence derives from a female donor with multiple sclerosis, enrolled in a pregnancy study. CDR3 in amino acids: CASSFRQGRNQPQHF. CDR3 bases: TGTGCCAGCAGCTTTCGACAGGGCCGCAATCAGCCCCAGCATTTT.